Listed here are 16 T cell receptor beta chains from one sample, sequenced in a study of blood T cell repertoires in COVID-19. Only in-frame clones appear in the TCRdb table, and some are missing; sequencing was by immunoSEQ multiplex PCR. The table shows around 93,000 clones, with around 81% occurring only once. Sequenced sample: peripheral blood. The receptors come from a man between 60 and 75 years old with acute or convalescent COVID-19.

The V call is TRBV18, the J call TRBJ2-5, with TRBD2 matching over 8 bases. The CDR3 length is 15 residues. The J segment lost 1 base and the V segment lost 3 bases, leaving 4 bases of the junction unmatched. CDR1 KGHSH and CDR2 LQKENI come from the germline V gene. CDR3 amino acids: CASSPRTSGQETQYF. CDR3 bases: TGTGCCAGCTCACCCCGAACTAGCGGCCAAGAGACCCAGTACTTC.

V usage is TRBV10-3 and J usage is TRBJ2-5; D call uncertain. CDR3 size: 11 residues. Trimming stripped 3 bases from V and 5 bases from J, with 4 bases between. Germline CDR1 and CDR2: ENHRY and SYGVKD. The CDR3 DNA sequence: TGTGCCATCAGTGATTATGAGACCCAGTACTTC. It yields the protein CAISDYETQYF.

This chain uses TRBV24-1 with TRBJ2-1, with 8 positions matching TRBD2. The CDR3 has 15 amino acids. Germline loops: CDR1 KGHDR, CDR2 SFDVKD. V lost 5 bases and J lost 5; bases outside the gene matches: 7. CDR3 residues: CATSATSGMNNEQFF. CDR3 coding DNA: TGTGCCACCAGTGCAACTAGCGGCATGAACAATGAGCAGTTCTTC.

The V call is TRBV6-5, the J call TRBJ1-1; weak D call: TRBD1 (5 bases). The CDR3 sequence is 15 residues long. CDR1 is MNHEY and CDR2 is SVGAGI in the germline V gene. Trimming took 3 bases from V and 0 from J, leaving 11 bases between them. CDR3 DNA: TGTGCCAGCAGTTATACAGGATTAATGAACACTGAAGCTTTCTTT. Its translation is CASSYTGLMNTEAFF.

The rearrangement uses TRBV27 and TRBJ1-5; D uncertain. Trimming left V 5 bases short and J 2 bases short, with 13 bases between. The CDR3 spans 15 residues. Germline V gene lookup returns CDR1 MNHEY and CDR2 SMNVEV (reference sequence). The CDR3 coding sequence is TGTGCCAGCAGTCCGTACACCGTGCGCAATCAGCCCCAGCATTTT. Translation: CASSPYTVRNQPQHF.

This clone was found once. The chain has TRBV27 and TRBJ1-1; D is possibly TRBD1 (6 bases). V dropped 3 bases and J dropped 5 bases, with 10 bases sitting between them. The CDR3 consists of 13 residues. Germline lookup yields CDR1 MNHEY and CDR2 SMNVEV (reference sequence). Here the CDR3 DNA reads TGTGCCAGCAGTTTCAACAGGGAAACTGAAGCTTTCTTT. Encoded protein: CASSFNRETEAFF.

The J gene is TRBJ1-2, the V gene TRBV12-3 or TRBV12-4, with TRBD1 matching 7 bases. This CDR3 has 12 amino acids. V trimming: 8 bases; J trimming: 3 bases; junction bases outside the gene matches: 3. In nucleotides, the CDR3 is TGTGCCAGCGGCGACAGGGACTATGGCTACACCTTC. This codes for CASGDRDYGYTF.

The chain recombines TRBV5-4 with TRBJ2-1; 8 bases map to TRBD1. J lost 4 bases, V lost 2 bases, and 5 bases had no gene match. This CDR3 is 15 amino acids long. The germline gives CDR1 SGHNT, CDR2 YYREEE (reference sequence). CDR3 sequence (DNA): TGTGCCAGCAGCTTACCGGGACAGGTTTACAATGAGCAGTTCTTC. It yields the protein CASSLPGQVYNEQFF.

This sequence joins TRBV11-2 and TRBJ2-3; no definite D call. V was clipped by 7 bases and J by 2 bases, with 10 bases between them. The germline V gene encodes CDR1 SGHAT and CDR2 FQNNGV. This CDR3 contains 13 residues. The CDR3: CASTNPTTDTQYF. The CDR3 region has the DNA TGTGCCAGCACCAATCCTACCACAGATACGCAGTATTTT.

This chain links TRBV30 with TRBJ1-3; no reliable D call. The V end lost 5 bases, the J end lost 4 bases, and 15 bases lay between the germline ends. Germline values: CDR1 GTSNPN, CDR2 SVGIG (reference sequence). The CDR3 sequence is 14 residues long. The CDR3 DNA reads as TGTGCCTGGGGGAAGGAGGCGGCAGGAAACACCATATATTTT. Translating gives CAWGKEAAGNTIYF. The entire variable domain, with the rest obtained from reference TRBV30 and TRBJ1-3, is as follows: SQTIHQWPATLVQPVGSPLSLECTVEGTSNPNLYWYRQAAGRGLQLLFYSVGIGQISSEVPQNLSASRPQDRQFILSSKKLLLSDSGFYLCAWGKEAAGNTIYFGEGSWLTVV.

V is TRBV7-2 and J is TRBJ2-1, with a tentative D call TRBD1 (6 bases). CDR3 length: 14 residues. V lost 1 base and J 13 bases, leaving 17 bases between the germline ends. Germline CDR1 SGHTA, CDR2 FQGNSA. Here the CDR3 DNA reads TGTGCCAGCAGCTTAGGGGGGCGCTTCCCAAACCAGTTCTTC. Its protein is CASSLGGRFPNQFF.

As DNA, the CDR3 is TGTGCCAGCAGCTTGGGCCCCAGGGAAGCTTTCTTT. Protein: CASSLGPREAFF. The chain employs TRBV7-2 and TRBJ1-1; D is ambiguous. V gave up 3 bases and J gave up 8 bases, with 10 bases separating them. Germline V gene sequence: CDR1 SGHTA, CDR2 FQGNSA. This CDR3 has 12 amino acids.

CDR3 sequence (DNA): TGCGCCAGCAGCCAAGAGGGGGGTCGGGGCGGGGAGCTGTTTTTT. This sequence encodes CASSQEGGRGGELFF. The rearrangement joins TRBV4-3 to TRBJ2-2; D may be TRBD2 (6 bases). The V gene lost 0 bases and the J gene lost 7 bases, with 12 bases spanning the gap. Per the germline V gene, CDR1 is LGHNA and CDR2 is YSLEER. The length of the CDR3 is 15 residues.

The sample holds one count of this clone. The rearrangement links TRBV5-1 to TRBJ2-5; 7 positions agree with TRBD2. The trim removed 0 bases at V and 2 bases at J, leaving 4 bases unmatched. The CDR3 runs to 15 residues. The germline V gene encodes CDR1 SGHRS and CDR2 YFSETQ. Written as DNA, the CDR3 is TGCGCCAGCAGCTTGGTTCTAGCGGCACAAGAGACCCAGTACTTC. This encodes CASSLVLAAQETQYF.

This clone was observed once. The chain combines TRBV4-2 with TRBJ2-7; D is perhaps TRBD2 (5 bases). This CDR3 has 12 residues. Trimming stripped 4 bases from V and 7 bases from J, with 11 bases between. Germline loops: CDR1 LGHNA, CDR2 YNFKEQ. For the CDR3, the DNA is TGTGCCAGCAGCCCGGCGGGTAGGGAGCAGTACTTC. Protein: CASSPAGREQYF.

The chain joins TRBV7-9 to TRBJ2-3; 7 bases are shared with TRBD1. The V and J ends lost 5 bases and 2 bases, in that order; junction bases with no gene match: 10. From germline, CDR1 is SEHNR and CDR2 FQNEAQ (reference sequence). The CDR3 extends over 16 amino acids. The CDR3 sequence is CASSRNRDRFTDTQYF. The CDR3 DNA reads TGTGCCAGCAGCCGGAACCGGGACAGATTCACAGATACGCAGTATTTT.